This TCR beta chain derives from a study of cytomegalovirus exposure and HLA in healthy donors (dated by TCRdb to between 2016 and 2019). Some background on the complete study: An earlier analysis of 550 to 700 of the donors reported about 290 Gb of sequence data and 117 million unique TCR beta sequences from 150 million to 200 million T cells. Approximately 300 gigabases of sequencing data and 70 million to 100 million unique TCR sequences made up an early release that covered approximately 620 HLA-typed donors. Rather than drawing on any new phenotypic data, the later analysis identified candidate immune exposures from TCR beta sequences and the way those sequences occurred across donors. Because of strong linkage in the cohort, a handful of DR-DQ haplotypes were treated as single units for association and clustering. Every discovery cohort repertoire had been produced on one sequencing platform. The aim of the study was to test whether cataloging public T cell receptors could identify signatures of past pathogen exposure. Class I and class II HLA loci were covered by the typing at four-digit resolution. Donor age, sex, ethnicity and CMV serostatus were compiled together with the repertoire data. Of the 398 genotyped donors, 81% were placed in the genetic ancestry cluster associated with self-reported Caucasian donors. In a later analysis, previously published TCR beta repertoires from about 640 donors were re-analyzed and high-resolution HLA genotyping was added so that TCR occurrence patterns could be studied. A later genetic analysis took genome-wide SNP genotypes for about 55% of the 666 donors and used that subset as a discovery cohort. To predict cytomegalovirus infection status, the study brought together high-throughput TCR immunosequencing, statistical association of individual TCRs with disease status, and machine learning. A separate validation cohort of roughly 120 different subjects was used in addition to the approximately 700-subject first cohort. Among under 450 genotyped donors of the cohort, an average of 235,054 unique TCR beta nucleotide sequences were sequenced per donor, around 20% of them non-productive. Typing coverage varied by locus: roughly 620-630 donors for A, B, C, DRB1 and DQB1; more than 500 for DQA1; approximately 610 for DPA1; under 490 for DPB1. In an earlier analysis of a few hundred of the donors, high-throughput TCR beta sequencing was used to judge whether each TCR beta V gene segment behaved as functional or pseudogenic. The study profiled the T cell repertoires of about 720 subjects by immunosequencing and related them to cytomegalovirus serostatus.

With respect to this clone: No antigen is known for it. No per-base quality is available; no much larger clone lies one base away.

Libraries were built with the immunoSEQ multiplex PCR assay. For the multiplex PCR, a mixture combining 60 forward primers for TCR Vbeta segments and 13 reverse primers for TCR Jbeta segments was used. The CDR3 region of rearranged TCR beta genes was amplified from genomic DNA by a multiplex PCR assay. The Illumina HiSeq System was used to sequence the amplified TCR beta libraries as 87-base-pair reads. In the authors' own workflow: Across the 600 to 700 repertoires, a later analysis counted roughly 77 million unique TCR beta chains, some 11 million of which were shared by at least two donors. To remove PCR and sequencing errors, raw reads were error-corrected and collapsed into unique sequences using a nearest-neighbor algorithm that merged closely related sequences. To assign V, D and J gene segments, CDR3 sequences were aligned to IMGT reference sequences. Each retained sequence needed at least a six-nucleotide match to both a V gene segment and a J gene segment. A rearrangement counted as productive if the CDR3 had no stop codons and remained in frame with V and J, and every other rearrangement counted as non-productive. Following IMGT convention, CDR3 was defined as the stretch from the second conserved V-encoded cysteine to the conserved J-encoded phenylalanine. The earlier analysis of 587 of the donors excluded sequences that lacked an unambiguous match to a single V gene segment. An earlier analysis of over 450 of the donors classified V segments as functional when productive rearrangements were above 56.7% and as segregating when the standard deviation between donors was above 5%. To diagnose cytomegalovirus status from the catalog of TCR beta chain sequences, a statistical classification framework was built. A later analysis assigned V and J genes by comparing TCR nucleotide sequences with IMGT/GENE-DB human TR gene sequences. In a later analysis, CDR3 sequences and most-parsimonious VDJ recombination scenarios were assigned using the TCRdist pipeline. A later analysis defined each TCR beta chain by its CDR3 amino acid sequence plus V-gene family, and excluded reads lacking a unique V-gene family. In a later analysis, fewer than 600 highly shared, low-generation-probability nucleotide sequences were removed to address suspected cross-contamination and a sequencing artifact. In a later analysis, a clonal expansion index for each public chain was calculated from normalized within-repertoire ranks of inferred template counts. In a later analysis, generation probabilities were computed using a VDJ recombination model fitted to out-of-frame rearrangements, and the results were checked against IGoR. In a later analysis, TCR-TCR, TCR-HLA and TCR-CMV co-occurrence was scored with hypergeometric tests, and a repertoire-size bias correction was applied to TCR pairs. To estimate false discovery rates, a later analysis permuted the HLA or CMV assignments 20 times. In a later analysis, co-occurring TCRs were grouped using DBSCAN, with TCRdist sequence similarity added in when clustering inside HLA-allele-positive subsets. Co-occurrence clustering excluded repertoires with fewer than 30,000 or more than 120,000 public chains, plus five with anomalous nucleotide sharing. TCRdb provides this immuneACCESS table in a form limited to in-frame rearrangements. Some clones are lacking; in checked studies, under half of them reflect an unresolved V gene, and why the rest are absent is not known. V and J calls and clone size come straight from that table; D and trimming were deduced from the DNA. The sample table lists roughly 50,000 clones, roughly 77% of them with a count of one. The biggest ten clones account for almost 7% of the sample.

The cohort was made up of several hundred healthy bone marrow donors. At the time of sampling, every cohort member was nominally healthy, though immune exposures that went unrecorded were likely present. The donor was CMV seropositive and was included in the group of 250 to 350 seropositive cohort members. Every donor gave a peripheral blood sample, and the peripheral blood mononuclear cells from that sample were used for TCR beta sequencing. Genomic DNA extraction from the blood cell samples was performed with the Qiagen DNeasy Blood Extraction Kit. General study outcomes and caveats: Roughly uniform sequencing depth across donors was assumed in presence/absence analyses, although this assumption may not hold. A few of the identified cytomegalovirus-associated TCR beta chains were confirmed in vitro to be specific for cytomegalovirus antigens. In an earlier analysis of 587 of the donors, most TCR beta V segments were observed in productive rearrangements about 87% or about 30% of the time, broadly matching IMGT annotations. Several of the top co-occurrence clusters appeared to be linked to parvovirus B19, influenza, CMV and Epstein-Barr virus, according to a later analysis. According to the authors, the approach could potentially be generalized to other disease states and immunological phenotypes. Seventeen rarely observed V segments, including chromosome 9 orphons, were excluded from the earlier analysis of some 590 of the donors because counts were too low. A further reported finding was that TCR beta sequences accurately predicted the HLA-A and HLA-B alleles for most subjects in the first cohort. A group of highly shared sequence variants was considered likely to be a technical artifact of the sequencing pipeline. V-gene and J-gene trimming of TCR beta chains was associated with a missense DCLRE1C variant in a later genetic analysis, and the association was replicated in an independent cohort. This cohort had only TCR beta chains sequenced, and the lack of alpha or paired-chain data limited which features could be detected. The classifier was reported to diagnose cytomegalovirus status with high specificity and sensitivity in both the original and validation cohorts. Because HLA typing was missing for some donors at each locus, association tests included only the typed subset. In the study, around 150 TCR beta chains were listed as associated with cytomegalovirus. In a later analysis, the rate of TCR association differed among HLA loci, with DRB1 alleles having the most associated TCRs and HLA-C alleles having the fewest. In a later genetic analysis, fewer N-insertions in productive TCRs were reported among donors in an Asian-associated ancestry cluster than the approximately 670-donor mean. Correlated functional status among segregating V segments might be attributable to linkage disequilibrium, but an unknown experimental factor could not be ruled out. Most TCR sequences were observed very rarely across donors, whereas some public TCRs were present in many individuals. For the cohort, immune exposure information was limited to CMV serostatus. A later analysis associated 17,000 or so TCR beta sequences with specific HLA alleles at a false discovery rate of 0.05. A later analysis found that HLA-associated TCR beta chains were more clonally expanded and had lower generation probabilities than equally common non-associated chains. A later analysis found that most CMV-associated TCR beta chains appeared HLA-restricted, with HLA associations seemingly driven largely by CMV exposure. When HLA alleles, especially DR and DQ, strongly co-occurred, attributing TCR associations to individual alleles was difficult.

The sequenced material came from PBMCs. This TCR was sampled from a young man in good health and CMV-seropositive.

This receptor has the CDR3 CASSVSRWGGARNTEAFF. The sequenced DNA is TGTGCCAGCAGCGTAAGTCGCTGGGGGGGGGCCAGGAACACTGAAGCTTTCTTT. This receptor chain uses TRBV7-2 and TRBJ1-1; TRBD1 is a weak D gene call, 6 bases matching. V was cut back by 5 bases and J by 1 base, leaving a gap of 23 bases between them. The CDR3 goes from the cysteine to the phenylalanine over 18 residues. Only the CDR3 portion is preserved as DNA: 54 bases, with reading frame beginning at the first base. CDR1 SGHTA and CDR2 FQGNSA were looked up in the germline V gene.